The 4 T cell receptor beta chains in this list originate from one sample, sequenced in a study of T-cell memory formation after mild COVID-19. From the 5' RACE reads, TCRdb called clonotypes with MiXCR, one entry per CDR3 protein. The data contain about 170,000 distinct CDR3 sequences, roughly 13% of them singletons. Sequenced sample: PBMCs or a T cell subset sorted from them (not recorded which). These receptors originate from a man in his late teens or twenties who had mild COVID-19 (a few samples of this study predate the infection). Cell type and time point are not known.

This clonotype was found many times. The rearrangement uses TRBV7-2 and TRBJ2-5, with 9 bases aligning to TRBD1. Germline values: CDR1 SGHTA, CDR2 FQGNSA. Trimming removed 3 bases from V and 5 bases from J; junction bases left unmatched: 7. The CDR3 loop spans 15 amino acids. The CDR3 bases are TGTGCCAGCAGCTTGGGGACAGGGACGGTGGAGACCCAGTACTTC. Its protein is CASSLGTGTVETQYF.

This chain links TRBV3-1 with TRBJ2-7; the D call may be TRBD1 or TRBD2 (5 bases each). The CDR3 loop spans 13 amino acids. V dropped 5 bases and J dropped 6 bases, with 14 bases sitting between them. Germline loops: CDR1 LGHDT, CDR2 YNNKEL (reference sequence). The CDR3 DNA reads TGTGCCAGCAGCAGAACCGCCGGGGCCGAGCAGTACTTC. Its protein is CASSRTAGAEQYF.

The chain recombines TRBV7-2 with TRBJ2-7, with 8 bases lining up with TRBD1. Germline V gene lookup returns CDR1 SGHTA and CDR2 FQGNSA. This CDR3 contains 15 residues. V lost 0 bases, J lost 6 bases, and 7 bases stayed unmatched. CDR3 in amino acids: CASSLAQRTGFEQYF. DNA for the CDR3: TGTGCCAGCAGCTTAGCGCAGCGGACAGGGTTCGAGCAGTACTTC.

This clonotype has just a few counts. The V call is TRBV10-3, the J call TRBJ1-2, with unresolved D. CDR1 ENHRY and CDR2 SYGVKD come from the germline V gene. The CDR3 consists of 13 residues. V shed 2 bases and J shed 1 base, with 5 bases lying between them. Written as DNA, the CDR3 is TGTGCCATCAGTGAGCGAAGTAACTATGGCTACACCTTC. This encodes CAISERSNYGYTF.